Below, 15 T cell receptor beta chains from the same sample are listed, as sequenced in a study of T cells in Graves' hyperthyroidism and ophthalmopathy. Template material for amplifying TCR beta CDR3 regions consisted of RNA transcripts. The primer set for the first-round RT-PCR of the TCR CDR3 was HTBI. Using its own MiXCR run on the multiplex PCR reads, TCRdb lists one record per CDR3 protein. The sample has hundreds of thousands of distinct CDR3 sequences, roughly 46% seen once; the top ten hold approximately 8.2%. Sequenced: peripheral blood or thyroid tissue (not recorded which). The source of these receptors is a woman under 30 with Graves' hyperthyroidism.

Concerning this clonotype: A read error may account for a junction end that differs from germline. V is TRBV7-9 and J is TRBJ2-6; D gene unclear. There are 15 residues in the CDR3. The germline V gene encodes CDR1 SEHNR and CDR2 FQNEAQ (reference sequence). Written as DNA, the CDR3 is TGTGCCTGCAGCTTGAGGAGCTCTGGGGCCAACGTCCTGACTTTC. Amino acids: CACSLRSSGANVLTF.

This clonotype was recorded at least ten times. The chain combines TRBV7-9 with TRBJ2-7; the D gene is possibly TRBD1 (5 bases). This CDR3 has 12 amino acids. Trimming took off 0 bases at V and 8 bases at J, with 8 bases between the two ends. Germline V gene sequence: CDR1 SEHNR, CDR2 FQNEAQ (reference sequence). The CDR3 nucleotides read TGTGCCAGCAGCTTAGCGCCGGACAAGCAGTACTTC. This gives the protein CASSLAPDKQYF. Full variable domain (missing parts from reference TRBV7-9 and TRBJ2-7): DTGVSQNPRHKITKRGQNVTFRCDPISEHNRLYWYRQTLGQGPEFLTYFQNEAQLEKSRLLSDRFSAERPKGSFSTLEIQRTEQGDSAMYLCASSLAPDKQYFGPGTRLTVT.

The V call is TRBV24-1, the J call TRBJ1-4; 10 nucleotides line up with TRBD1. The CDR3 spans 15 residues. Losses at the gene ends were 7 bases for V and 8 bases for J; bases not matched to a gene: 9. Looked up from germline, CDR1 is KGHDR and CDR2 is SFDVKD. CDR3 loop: CATSGTGDSAEKLFF. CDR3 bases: TGTGCCACCAGCGGGACAGGGGATTCGGCCGAAAAACTGTTTTTT.

For the CDR3, the DNA is TGCAGTGCTGCTAGGGGGACACGAAATAATTCACCCCTCCACTTT. Translation gives CSAARGTRNNSPLHF. V gene TRBV20-1 combines with J gene TRBJ1-6; D might be TRBD1 (6 bases). Germline assignment: CDR1 DFQATT and CDR2 SNEGSKA (reference sequence). With 5 bases removed from V and 5 bases from J, the gap between germline ends came to 16 bases. The length of the CDR3 is 15 residues.

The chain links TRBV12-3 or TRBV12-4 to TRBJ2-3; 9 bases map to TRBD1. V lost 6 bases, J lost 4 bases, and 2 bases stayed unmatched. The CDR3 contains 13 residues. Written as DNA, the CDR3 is TGTGCCAGCAGCCGGGACAGGGCAGATACGCAGTATTTT. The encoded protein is CASSRDRADTQYF.

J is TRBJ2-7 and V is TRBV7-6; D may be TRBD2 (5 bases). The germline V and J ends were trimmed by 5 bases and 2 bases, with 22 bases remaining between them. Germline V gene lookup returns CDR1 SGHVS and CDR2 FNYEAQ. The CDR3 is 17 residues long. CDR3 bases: TGTGCCAGCAGCCATCACCCCCTCGGGAACAGAGCCTACGAGCAGTACTTC. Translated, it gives CASSHHPLGNRAYEQYF.

The DNA for the CDR3 is TGCAGTGCTAGGGACATATCGGGAACTAATGAAAAACTGTTTTTT. This gives the protein CSARDISGTNEKLFF. The chain has TRBV20-1 and TRBJ1-4, with TRBD1 as a possible D gene (5 bases). V lost 3 bases and J lost 1, with 12 bases in between. Germline assignment: CDR1 DFQATT and CDR2 SNEGSKA (reference sequence). The CDR3 has 15 residues.

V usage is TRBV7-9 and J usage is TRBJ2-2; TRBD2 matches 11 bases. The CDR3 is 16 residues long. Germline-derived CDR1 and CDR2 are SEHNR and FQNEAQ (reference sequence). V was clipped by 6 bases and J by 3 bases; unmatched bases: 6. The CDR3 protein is CASRATSGSYTGELFF. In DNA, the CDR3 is TGTGCCAGCAGGGCTACTAGCGGGAGTTACACCGGGGAGCTGTTTTTT.

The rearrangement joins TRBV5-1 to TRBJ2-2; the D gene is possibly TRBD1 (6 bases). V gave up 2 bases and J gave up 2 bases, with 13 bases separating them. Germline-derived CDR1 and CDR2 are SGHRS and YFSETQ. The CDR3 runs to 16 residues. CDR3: CASSFSRTANTGELFF. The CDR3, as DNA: TGCGCCAGCAGCTTCTCGAGGACAGCAAACACCGGGGAGCTGTTTTTT.

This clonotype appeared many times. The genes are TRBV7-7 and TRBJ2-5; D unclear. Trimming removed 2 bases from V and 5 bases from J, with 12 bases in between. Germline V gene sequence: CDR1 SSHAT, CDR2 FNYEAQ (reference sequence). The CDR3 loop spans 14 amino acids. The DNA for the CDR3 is TGTGCCAGCAGCTTAAGTTCTATACGGGAGACCCAGTACTTC. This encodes CASSLSSIRETQYF.

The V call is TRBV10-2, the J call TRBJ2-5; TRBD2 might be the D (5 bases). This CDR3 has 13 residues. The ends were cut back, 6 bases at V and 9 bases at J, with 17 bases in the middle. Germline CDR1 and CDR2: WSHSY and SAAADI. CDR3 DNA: TGCGCCAGCAGGGGAGCGAGCAATCAGCCCCAGTACTTC. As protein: CASRGASNQPQYF.

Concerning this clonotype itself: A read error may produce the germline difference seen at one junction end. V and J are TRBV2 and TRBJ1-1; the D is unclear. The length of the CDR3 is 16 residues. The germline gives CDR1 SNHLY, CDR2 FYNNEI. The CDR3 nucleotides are TGTGCCAGCAGTAGGACTAGCGGGGAGATGAACACTGAAGCCTTCTTT. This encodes CASSRTSGEMNTEAFF. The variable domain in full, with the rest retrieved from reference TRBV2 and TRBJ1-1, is EPEVTQTPSHQVTQMGQEVILRCVPISNHLYFYWYRQILGQKVEFLVSFYNNEISEKSEIFDDQFSVERPDGSNFTLKIRSTKLEDSAMYFCASSRTSGEMNTEAFFGQGTRLTVV.

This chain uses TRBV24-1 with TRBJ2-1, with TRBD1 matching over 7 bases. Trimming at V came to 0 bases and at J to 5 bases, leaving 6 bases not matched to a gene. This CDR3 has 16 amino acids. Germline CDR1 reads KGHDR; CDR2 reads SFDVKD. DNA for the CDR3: TGTGCCACCAGTGATTTGTACAGGGGCGGACACAATGAGCAGTTCTTC. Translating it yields CATSDLYRGGHNEQFF.

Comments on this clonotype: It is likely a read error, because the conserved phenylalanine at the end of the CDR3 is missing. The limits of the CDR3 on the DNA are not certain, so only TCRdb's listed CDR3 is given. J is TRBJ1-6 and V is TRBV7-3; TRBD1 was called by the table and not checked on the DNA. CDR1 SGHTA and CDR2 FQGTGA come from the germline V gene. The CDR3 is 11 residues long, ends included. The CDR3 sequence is CASSFGTGRDY.

Written as DNA, the CDR3 is TGTGCCATCAGGCCGATGGGGGCCGATGGCTACACCTTC. Translated: CAIRPMGADGYTF. The rearrangement uses TRBV10-3 and TRBJ1-2; a possible D gene is TRBD1 (6 bases). Looked up from germline, CDR1 is ENHRY and CDR2 is SYGVKD. Trimming left V 6 bases short and J 6 bases short, with 14 bases between. The CDR3 loop spans 13 amino acids.